A selection of T cell receptor beta chains follows, all from one sample in a study of CD8 T cells in Susac syndrome. Each CDR3 protein is one row after TCRdb ran MiXCR on the immunoSEQ multiplex PCR reads. The table shows roughly 180,000 distinct CDR3 sequences, with about 93% occurring only once. Material: CD4+ T cells from PBMCs. The receptors here all came from a human donor with multiple sclerosis. CDR3s include the opening cysteine and the closing phenylalanine or tryptophan. A D gene is named only where the DNA matches it firmly. A clone size is listed for some rows: how often the clone was seen (once, few, many), or a class if it is expanded.

>TRBJ1-3|.|TRBV12-3/TRBV12-4|once
CASSLTESGNTIYF
TGTGCCAGCAGTTTAACAGAATCTGGAAACACCATATATTTT
>TRBJ2-3|TRBD2|TRBV4-1|.
CASSPKGGSTDTQYF
TGCGCCAGCAGCCCCAAGGGCGGGAGTACAGATACGCAGTATTTT
>TRBJ2-5|TRBD1|TRBV19|.
CASSRGTEETQYF
TGTGCCAGTAGTAGGGGGACAGAAGAGACCCAGTACTTC
>TRBJ1-5|.|TRBV20-1|.
CSAYGKGGRGNQPQHF
TGCAGTGCTTATGGAAAAGGGGGAAGGGGTAATCAGCCCCAGCATTTT
>TRBJ1-2|.|TRBV20-1|once
CSATTYDRYTF
TGCAGTGCCACCACGTATGATCGCTACACCTTC
>TRBJ2-3|.|TRBV7-3|.
CASSLTPATDTQYF
TGTGCCAGCAGCTTAACCCCGGCCACAGATACGCAGTATTTT
>TRBJ1-6|.|TRBV2|.
CAGGMRGNNSPLHF
TGTGCCGGAGGGATGAGGGGCAACAATTCACCCCTCCACTTT
>TRBJ2-6|.|TRBV12-3/TRBV12-4|.
CASVGTGGANVLTF
TGTGCCAGCGTGGGGACTGGGGGGGCCAACGTCCTGACTTTC
>TRBJ2-5|TRBD2|TRBV3-1|.
CASSPRTSGRGEETQYF
TGTGCCAGCAGCCCCAGGACTAGCGGGAGGGGGGAAGAGACCCAGTACTTC
>TRBJ1-1|TRBD1|TRBV11-3|.
CASSLGAGGTNTEAFF
TGTGCCAGCAGCCTGGGGGCAGGGGGTACGAACACTGAAGCTTTCTTT
>TRBJ1-1|.|TRBV30|.
CAWSGRRNTEAFF
TGTGCCTGGAGTGGGCGGAGGAACACTGAAGCTTTCTTT
>TRBJ2-1|TRBD1|TRBV12-5|.
CASGLGQGPYNEQFF
TGTGCTAGTGGTTTGGGACAGGGGCCTTACAATGAGCAGTTCTTC
>TRBJ1-4|TRBD1|TRBV9|.
CASSVSTGASLNEKLFF
TGTGCCAGCAGCGTTTCGACAGGGGCTTCCCTTAATGAAAAACTGTTTTTT
>TRBJ2-7|.|TRBV5-1|.
CASSSDGYYEQYF
TGCGCCAGCAGCTCGGACGGTTACTACGAGCAGTACTTC
>TRBJ1-5|.|TRBV10-3|.
CATRQTNSNQPQHF
TGTGCCACCAGACAGACTAATAGCAATCAGCCCCAGCATTTT
>TRBJ2-5|.|TRBV12-3/TRBV12-4|few
CASSLDGETQYF
TGTGCCAGCAGTTTAGATGGAGAGACCCAGTACTTC
>TRBJ2-5|.|TRBV2|.
CASATSGAPETQYF
TGTGCCAGCGCCACCTCCGGGGCCCCGGAGACCCAGTACTTC
>TRBJ1-5|.|TRBV19|.
CASSLRGLYSNQPQHF
TGTGCCAGTAGTCTAAGAGGGTTATATAGCAATCAGCCCCAGCATTTT
>TRBJ1-4|.|TRBV5-6|.
CASSLVGNNEKLFF
TGTGCCAGCAGCTTGGTTGGGAATAATGAAAAACTGTTTTTT
>TRBJ2-1|TRBD1|TRBV19|.
CASSGQGSSFDNEQFF
TGTGCCAGTAGTGGACAGGGTAGTTCTTTTGACAATGAGCAGTTCTTC
>TRBJ2-7|.|TRBV10-3|few
CAIAPDSTYEQYF
TGTGCCATCGCCCCGGACAGTACCTACGAGCAGTACTTC
>TRBJ1-3|.|TRBV5-1|once
CASSIQGIGNTIYF
TGCGCCAGCAGCATTCAGGGTATTGGAAACACCATATATTTT
>TRBJ2-3|TRBD2|TRBV4-3|.
CASSQELAGGRDTQYF
TGCGCCAGCAGCCAAGAACTAGCGGGAGGCCGAGATACGCAGTATTTT
>TRBJ2-2|.|TRBV20-1|.
CSASGPTRGTGELFF
TGCAGTGCTAGCGGACCGACCAGGGGCACCGGGGAGCTGTTTTTT
>TRBJ2-2|TRBD2|TRBV20-1|.
CSARSGTSYTGELFF
TGCAGTGCTCGCTCCGGGACTAGTTACACCGGGGAGCTGTTTTTT
>TRBJ2-1|TRBD2|TRBV2|few
CASRAGTSGYNEQFF
TGTGCCAGCAGGGCCGGGACTAGCGGCTACAATGAGCAGTTCTTC
>TRBJ1-4|.|TRBV20-1|few
CSAKGGPNEKLFF
TGCAGTGCTAAGGGGGGTCCTAATGAAAAACTGTTTTTT
>TRBJ1-2|.|TRBV24-1|.
CATSDFKGAGYTF
TGTGCCACCAGTGATTTCAAAGGGGCCGGCTACACCTTC